This T cell receptor (beta chain) was obtained from a study of blood T cell repertoires in COVID-19. The wider study: Samples representing acute and convalescent COVID-19 were sourced from the United States, Italy and Spain.

Using immunoSEQ multiplex PCR, the repertoire was profiled, and TCRdb retains in-frame clones only, with some absent. The sample lists 100,000 to 150,000 clones; approximately 88% were seen once. CDR3 size: 16 residues. V lost 1 base and J lost 0; bases outside the gene matches: 1. Looked up from germline, CDR1 is KGHSH and CDR2 is LQKENI. The clonotype was recovered from a man in his 70s with active COVID-19. The source material was peripheral blood. The chain has TRBV18 and TRBJ1-1, with 11 bases matching TRBD1. The CDR3 is CASSPLGQGVNTEAFF. The CDR3, as DNA: TGTGCCAGCTCACCACTGGGACAGGGGGTGAACACTGAAGCTTTCTTT.